The 23 T cell receptor beta chains in this list originate from one sample, sequenced in a study of blood T cell repertoires in COVID-19 (TCRdb year 2020). Libraries were built with the immunoSEQ multiplex PCR assay. The immuneACCESS repertoire file appears here via TCRdb, limited to in-frame rearrangements. These files lack a portion of the clones; in checked studies, under half of the deficit traces to unresolved V genes, and the cause of the others is not known. Counted in this sample were 250,000 or so clones; 80% to 85% of them appeared once. In total, the top ten clones hold about 3% of the sample. Sequencing was carried out using PBMCs or T cells enriched from blood (not recorded which). The receptors were sampled from a man in his forties or fifties who had recovered from COVID-19.

In this sample, this clone turned up once. The chain recombines TRBV4-1 with TRBJ2-2; D is unresolved. V was clipped by 2 bases and J by 2 bases, with 9 bases between them. Germline CDR1 reads MGHRA; CDR2 reads YSYEKL. The CDR3 is 15 residues long. The CDR3 nucleotides are TGCGCCAGCAGCCAAAGCCGGGTAAACACCGGGGAGCTGTTTTTT. Protein: CASSQSRVNTGELFF.

This clone has just a few counts. The chain has TRBV25-1 and TRBJ2-2, with D perhaps TRBD2 (6 bases). The CDR3 length is 16 residues. V dropped 5 bases and J dropped 1 base, with 14 bases sitting between them. Germline V gene data show CDR1 as MGHDK and CDR2 as SYGVNS. The CDR3 reads CASSTRESWNTGELFF. The CDR3 DNA reads as TGTGCCAGCAGTACCCGGGAGTCTTGGAACACCGGGGAGCTGTTTTTT.

This rearrangement joins TRBV29-1 to TRBJ2-7; D perhaps matches TRBD2 (6 bases). Trimming left V 4 bases short and J 3 bases short, with 16 bases between. From germline, CDR1 is SQVTM and CDR2 ANQGSEA. The CDR3 totals 14 residues. The CDR3 region is CSVVFMNGGYEQYF. DNA of the CDR3: TGCAGCGTTGTATTTATGAACGGGGGCTACGAGCAGTACTTC.

This clone appeared a few times. V usage is TRBV4-3 and J usage is TRBJ2-5, with D tentatively TRBD1 (5 bases). This CDR3 has 15 residues. Trimming took off 4 bases at V and 1 base at J, with 13 bases between the two ends. The germline CDR1 and CDR2 sequences are LGHNA and YSLEER. CDR3 sequence: CASSPSRTLQETQYF. CDR3 nucleotide sequence: TGCGCCAGCAGCCCGTCCCGGACACTCCAAGAGACCCAGTACTTC.

The CDR3 DNA is TGTGCCAGCGGCAGGGCGCAAACCGGGGAGCTGTTTTTT. This translates into CASGRAQTGELFF. The chain links TRBV11-3 to TRBJ2-2; possibly TRBD1 for D (5 bases). Germline CDR1 reads SGHNT; CDR2 reads YENEEA. Trimming cost V 8 bases and J 5 bases, with 12 bases left between them. This CDR3 is 13 amino acids long.

The V and J genes are TRBV13 and TRBJ2-3, with 11 nucleotides matching TRBD2. This CDR3 is built from 17 residues. V dropped 4 bases and J dropped 5; count of bases not matched to a gene: 11. Germline loops: CDR1 PRHDT, CDR2 FYEKMQ (reference sequence). CDR3 sequence: CASSSVAGTSGKDTQYF. For the CDR3, the DNA is TGTGCCAGCAGCTCAGTTGCCGGGACTAGCGGAAAAGATACGCAGTATTTT.

The J gene is TRBJ2-7, the V gene TRBV7-3; 9 positions match TRBD1. Germline V gives CDR1 SGHTA, CDR2 FQGTGA. Trimming took 1 base from V and 0 from J; bases not matched to a gene: 7. This CDR3 region has 17 residues. The CDR3: CASSLMGGQGASYEQYF. CDR3 in DNA: TGTGCCAGCAGCTTAATGGGGGGACAGGGTGCCTCCTACGAGCAGTACTTC.

This clone was detected a few times. This chain links TRBV9 with TRBJ1-3; D is undetermined. Germline V gene sequence: CDR1 SGDLS, CDR2 YYNGEE. V was pared by 5 bases and J by 1 base, with 10 bases between. The CDR3 spans 14 residues. Here the CDR3 DNA reads TGTGCCAGCAGTACTACCCCTTCTGGAAACACCATATATTTT. It specifies CASSTTPSGNTIYF.

This clone was counted only a few times. The chain recombines TRBV5-6 with TRBJ2-7; a possible D gene is TRBD2 (5 bases). V was clipped by 4 bases and J by 3 bases, with 17 bases between them. Germline loops: CDR1 SGHDT, CDR2 YYEEEE. The CDR3 totals 15 residues. This CDR3 reads CASSLRTGKYYEQYF. The CDR3 DNA is TGTGCCAGCAGCCTTCGGACTGGGAAATACTACGAGCAGTACTTC.

V gene TRBV12-3 or TRBV12-4 combines with J gene TRBJ2-2; D uncertain. Trimming took 4 bases from V and 7 from J, leaving 4 bases between them. The CDR3 consists of 11 residues. The CDR3, as DNA: TGTGCCAGCAGTTATCGCGGGGAGCTGTTTTTT. Amino acid sequence: CASSYRGELFF.

The chain uses TRBV6-5 and TRBJ2-5; 10 positions agree with TRBD2. V lost 6 bases and J lost 5; bases outside the gene matches: 9. The CDR3 covers 15 residues. Germline V gene data show CDR1 as MNHEY and CDR2 as SVGAGI. Here the CDR3 DNA reads TGTGCCAGCAGAGGAGCGGGGGGGCAACTGGAGACCCAGTACTTC. This gives the protein CASRGAGGQLETQYF.

About this clone itself: At one end, the junction sequence differs from germline, possibly due to a read error. J is TRBJ2-3 and V is TRBV3-1 (or the pseudogene TRBV3-2); 11 nucleotides line up with TRBD2. The CDR3 is 11 residues long. The V gene's germline CDR1 is LGHDT and CDR2 YNNKEL (reference sequence). CDR3 in DNA: TGTGCCAGCAGCCAACAGGGACTAGCGGTTTTT. Its protein product is CASSQQGLAVF.

The chain carries TRBV19 and TRBJ2-7; 13 bases match TRBD2. The V and J ends lost 5 bases and 5 bases, in that order; junction bases with no gene match: 3. The CDR3 runs to 14 residues. Germline assignment: CDR1 LNHDA and CDR2 SQIVND (reference sequence). The CDR3 reads CASSAGLAGNEQYF. The CDR3 bases are TGTGCCAGTAGTGCGGGACTAGCGGGAAACGAGCAGTACTTC.

This chain connects TRBV5-6 to TRBJ2-7; 8 bases map to TRBD1. CDR3 length: 14 residues. Germline V lookup: CDR1 SGHDT, CDR2 YYEEEE. Unmatched junction bases numbered 6, after V lost 4 bases and J lost 3 bases. This chain's CDR3 is CASSGTGGDYEQYF. The CDR3 nucleotides are TGTGCCAGCAGCGGGACAGGAGGGGACTACGAGCAGTACTTC.

For this clone: The germline gene is not matched at one end of the junction; a read error may be the cause. The V and J genes are TRBV6-2 or TRBV6-3 and TRBJ2-7, with 14 positions matching TRBD2. Germline V lookup: CDR1 MNHEY, CDR2 SVGEGT. This CDR3 is built from 13 residues. CDR3: CASSYSGTSGSSF. CDR3 in DNA: TGTGCCAGCAGTTACTCGGGGACTAGCGGGAGTTCCTTC.

The chain joins TRBV6-5 to TRBJ1-5; no clear D gene. Looked up from germline, CDR1 is MNHEY and CDR2 is SVGAGI. V lost 8 bases to trimming and J lost 4 bases, with 12 bases between them. The CDR3 runs 13 residues. The CDR3 bases are TGTGCCAGCCTCCTGGGCGCTAATCAGCCCCAGCATTTT. Translating gives CASLLGANQPQHF.

The chain recombines TRBV18 with TRBJ2-5; D is perhaps TRBD1 (5 bases). The germline V gene has CDR1 KGHSH and CDR2 LQKENI. The CDR3 covers 17 residues. The V gene lost 2 bases and the J gene lost 5 bases, with 21 bases spanning the gap. CDR3 sequence (DNA): TGTGCCAGCTCACCATTGATAGGGGTCGCCCCAAAGGAGACCCAGTACTTC. Translated, it gives CASSPLIGVAPKETQYF.

The chain links TRBV5-5 to TRBJ1-2, with a possible D match to TRBD1 (6 bases). V lost 10 bases and J 4 bases, leaving 14 bases between the germline ends. Germline CDR1 and CDR2: SGHKS and YYEKEE (reference sequence). The CDR3 totals 12 residues. CDR3 sequence reads: CAAGTSPYGYTF. The CDR3 DNA sequence: TGTGCCGCCGGGACAAGCCCCTATGGCTACACCTTC.

The chain's CDR3 is CASSQEGLRRDSPLHF. Written as DNA, the CDR3 is TGCGCCAGCAGCCAAGAGGGACTAAGAAGAGATTCACCCCTCCACTTT. The chain employs TRBV4-1 and TRBJ1-6; a weak D match, TRBD1 (5 bases). The CDR3 runs to 16 residues. Germline assignment: CDR1 MGHRA and CDR2 YSYEKL. Deletions cut 0 bases from V and 8 bases from J, with 14 bases between.

This clone was seen a single time. The V and J genes are TRBV11-3 and TRBJ1-1; TRBD1 might be the D (6 bases). The CDR3 extends over 13 amino acids. CDR1 is SGHNT and CDR2 is YENEEA in the germline V gene. The V gene lost 6 bases and the J gene lost 1 base, with 9 bases spanning the gap. CDR3 protein: CASRQGRNTEAFF. DNA for the CDR3: TGTGCCAGCAGACAGGGCCGGAACACTGAAGCTTTCTTT. Full variable domain (outside the CDR3, taken from reference TRBV11-3 and TRBJ1-1): EAGVVQSPRYKIIEKKQPVAFWCNPISGHNTLYWYLQNLGQGPELLIRYENEEAVDDSQLPKDRFSAERLKGVDSTLKIQPAELGDSAVYLCASRQGRNTEAFFGQGTRLTVV.

This rearrangement joins TRBV18 to TRBJ2-2; TRBD1 agrees at 7 bases. This CDR3 contains 15 residues. In germline, CDR1 is KGHSH, CDR2 LQKENI. The V segment lost 1 base and the J segment 7 bases; nucleotides outside the gene matches: 6. The CDR3 nucleotides are TGTGCCAGCTCACCACAGGGGGCAAGTGGCGGGGAGCTGTTTTTT. Its protein is CASSPQGASGGELFF.

The chain is built from TRBV6-4 and TRBJ1-2; D uncertain. The CDR3 has 13 amino acids. V dropped 3 bases and J dropped 7 bases, with 12 bases sitting between them. In germline, CDR1 is MRHNA, CDR2 SNTAGT. CDR3 bases: TGTGCCAGCAGTGAAGGGCAGGAGGGTGGCTACACCTTC. Translation gives CASSEGQEGGYTF.

The chain carries TRBV28 and TRBJ2-5; D possibly corresponds to TRBD1 (5 bases). Looked up from germline, CDR1 is MDHEN and CDR2 is SYDVKM. The CDR3 runs to 19 residues. The V end lost 3 bases, the J end lost 1 base, and 24 bases lay between the germline ends. The CDR3 loop reads CASSLGVVDMEPPQETQYF. The CDR3 DNA sequence: TGTGCCAGCAGTTTGGGTGTGGTGGACATGGAACCCCCCCAAGAGACCCAGTACTTC.